This TCR beta chain derives from a study of cytomegalovirus exposure and HLA in healthy donors. Findings and limits, study-wide: A few CMV-associated chains were confirmed in vitro to be specific for CMV antigens.

This clone came up once. The antigen remains undetermined. The trim removed 2 bases at V and 6 bases at J, leaving 4 bases unmatched. The CDR3 length is 15 residues. CDR1 is MGHDK and CDR2 is SYGVNS in the germline V gene. The PCR made use of 60 Vbeta and 13 Jbeta primers. Data came from immunoSEQ multiplex PCR; TCRdb stores just in-frame clones and leaves some out. The data contain about 150,000 clones, around 59% of them seen just once; the ten biggest clones take up less than 2%. The TCR comes from a male donor in good health and CMV-seronegative. This chain joins TRBV25-1 and TRBJ2-1; 10 bases match TRBD2. Sample: PBMCs. CDR3 in amino acids: CASSELAGVGNEQFF. CDR3 coding DNA: TGTGCCAGCAGTGAACTAGCGGGGGTAGGCAATGAGCAGTTCTTC. The whole variable domain, filled in from reference TRBV25-1 and TRBJ2-1, reads EADIYQTPRYLVIGTGKKITLECSQTMGHDKMYWYQQDPGMELHLIHYSYGVNSTEKGDLSSESTVSRIRTEHFPLTLESARPSHTSQYLCASSELAGVGNEQFFGPGTRLTVL.